Presented here are 2 T cell receptor beta chains from one specimen sequenced in a study of blood T cell repertoires in COVID-19. Using immunoSEQ multiplex PCR, the repertoire was profiled, and TCRdb retains in-frame clones only, with some absent. The sample lists 170,000 or so clones, 75% to 85% occurring once. The specimen sequenced was peripheral blood. The receptors here all came from a human donor in a cohort sampled during active COVID-19.

A single count supports this clone. The rearrangement uses TRBV6-5 and TRBJ2-5; D remains ambiguous. Germline values: CDR1 MNHEY, CDR2 SVGAGI. The V and J ends lost 5 bases and 5 bases respectively, with 12 bases between them. This CDR3 has 13 amino acids. The CDR3 DNA reads TGTGCCAGCAGTCGAGTGGTAGATGAGACCCAGTACTTC. Residues: CASSRVVDETQYF.

The V and J genes are TRBV4-1 and TRBJ2-7; TRBD2 aligns across 12 bases. This CDR3 is built from 18 residues. The trim removed 7 bases at V and 0 bases at J, leaving 13 bases unmatched. Germline CDR1 and CDR2: MGHRA and YSYEKL. CDR3 amino acids: CASKGPGLAGGSSYEQYF. CDR3 coding DNA: TGCGCCAGCAAAGGTCCGGGGCTAGCGGGGGGGAGCTCCTACGAGCAGTACTTC.